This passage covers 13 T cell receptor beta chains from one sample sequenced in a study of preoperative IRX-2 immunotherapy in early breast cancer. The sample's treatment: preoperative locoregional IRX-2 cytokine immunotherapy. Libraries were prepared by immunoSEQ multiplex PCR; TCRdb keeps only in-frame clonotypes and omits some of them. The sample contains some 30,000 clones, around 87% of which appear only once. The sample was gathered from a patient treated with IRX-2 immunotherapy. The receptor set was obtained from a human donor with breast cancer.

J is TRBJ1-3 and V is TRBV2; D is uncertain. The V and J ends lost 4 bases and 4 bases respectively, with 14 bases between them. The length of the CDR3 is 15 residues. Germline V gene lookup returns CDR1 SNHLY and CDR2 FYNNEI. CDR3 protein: CASSALLGGGNTIYF. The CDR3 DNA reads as TGTGCCAGCAGTGCCCTACTGGGTGGCGGAAACACCATATATTTT.

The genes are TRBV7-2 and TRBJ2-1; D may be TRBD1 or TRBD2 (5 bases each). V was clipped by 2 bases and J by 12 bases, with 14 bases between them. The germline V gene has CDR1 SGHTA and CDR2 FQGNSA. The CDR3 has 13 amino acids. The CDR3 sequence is CASSLWQGDGQFF. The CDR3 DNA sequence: TGTGCCAGCAGCTTATGGCAAGGGGACGGGCAGTTCTTC. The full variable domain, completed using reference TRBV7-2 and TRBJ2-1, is GAGVSQSPSNKVTEKGKDVELRCDPISGHTALYWYRQSLGQGLEFLIYFQGNSAPDKSGLPSDRFSAERTGGSVSTLTIQRTQQEDSAVYLCASSLWQGDGQFFGPGTRLTVL.

CDR3 nucleotide sequence: TGTGCCAGCAGCTCAAGGTCGGGGAACACCGGGGAGCTGTTTTTT. Its protein is CASSSRSGNTGELFF. The V and J genes are TRBV7-9 and TRBJ2-2, with D uncertain. The V end lost 4 bases, the J end lost 1 base, and 10 bases lay between the germline ends. The CDR3 is 15 residues long. The germline CDR1 and CDR2 sequences are SEHNR and FQNEAQ (reference sequence).

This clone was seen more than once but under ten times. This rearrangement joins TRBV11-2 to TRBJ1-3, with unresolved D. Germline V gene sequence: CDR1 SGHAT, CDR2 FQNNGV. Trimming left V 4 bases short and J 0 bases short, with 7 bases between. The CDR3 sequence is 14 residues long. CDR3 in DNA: TGTGCCAGCAGCTCGATAACCTCTGGAAACACCATATATTTT. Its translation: CASSSITSGNTIYF.

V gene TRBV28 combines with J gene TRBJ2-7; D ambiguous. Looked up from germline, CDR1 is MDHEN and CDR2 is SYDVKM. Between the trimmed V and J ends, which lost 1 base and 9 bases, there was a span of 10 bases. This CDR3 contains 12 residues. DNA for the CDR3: TGTGCCAGCAGTTTATCTGACTTAATGCAGTACTTC. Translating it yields CASSLSDLMQYF. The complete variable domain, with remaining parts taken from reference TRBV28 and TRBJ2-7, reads DVKVTQSSRYLVKRTGEKVFLECVQDMDHENMFWYRQDPGLGLRLIYFSYDVKMKEKGDIPEGYSVSREKKERFSLILESASTNQTSMYLCASSLSDLMQYFGPGTRLTVT.

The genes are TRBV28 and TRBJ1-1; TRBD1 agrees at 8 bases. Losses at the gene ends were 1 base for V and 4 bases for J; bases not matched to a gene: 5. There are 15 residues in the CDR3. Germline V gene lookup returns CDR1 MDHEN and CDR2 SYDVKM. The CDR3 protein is CASSLLAGGSTEAFF. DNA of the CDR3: TGTGCCAGCAGTTTATTGGCAGGGGGCAGCACTGAAGCTTTCTTT.

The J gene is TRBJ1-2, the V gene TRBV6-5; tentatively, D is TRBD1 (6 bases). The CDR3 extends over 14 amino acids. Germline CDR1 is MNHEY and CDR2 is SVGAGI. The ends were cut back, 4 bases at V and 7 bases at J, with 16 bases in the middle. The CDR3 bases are TGTGCCAGCAGTTCCCCCGGCAGGGGAGGTGGCTACACCTTC. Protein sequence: CASSSPGRGGGYTF.

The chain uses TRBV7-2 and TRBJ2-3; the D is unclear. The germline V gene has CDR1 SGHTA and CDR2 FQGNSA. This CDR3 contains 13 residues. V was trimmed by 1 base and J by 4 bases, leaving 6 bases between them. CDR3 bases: TGTGCCAGCAGCTTAGTTGGGTCAGATACGCAGTATTTT. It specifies CASSLVGSDTQYF.

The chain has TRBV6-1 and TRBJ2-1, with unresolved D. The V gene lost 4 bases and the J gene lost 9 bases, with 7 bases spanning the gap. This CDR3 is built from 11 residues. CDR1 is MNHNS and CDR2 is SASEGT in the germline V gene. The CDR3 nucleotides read TGTGCCAGCAGTGTAGCCGTTGAGCAGTTCTTC. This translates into CASSVAVEQFF.

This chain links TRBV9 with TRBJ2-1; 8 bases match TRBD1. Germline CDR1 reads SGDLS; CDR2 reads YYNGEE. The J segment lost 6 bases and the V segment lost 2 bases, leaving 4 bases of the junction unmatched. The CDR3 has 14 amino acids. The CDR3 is CASSVAGTGNEQFF. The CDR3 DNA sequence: TGTGCCAGCAGCGTTGCCGGGACAGGCAATGAGCAGTTCTTC. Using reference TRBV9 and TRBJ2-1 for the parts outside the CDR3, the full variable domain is DSGVTQTPKHLITATGQRVTLRCSPRSGDLSVYWYQQSLDQGLQFLIQYYNGEERAKGNILERFSAQQFPDLHSELNLSSLELGDSALYFCASSVAGTGNEQFFGPGTRLTVL.

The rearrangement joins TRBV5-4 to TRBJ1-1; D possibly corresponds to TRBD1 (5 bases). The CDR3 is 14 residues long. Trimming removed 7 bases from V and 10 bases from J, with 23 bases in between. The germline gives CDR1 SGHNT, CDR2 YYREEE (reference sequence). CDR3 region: CASGLPGPRVRAFF. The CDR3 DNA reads TGTGCCAGCGGCCTCCCAGGGCCCCGGGTAAGAGCTTTCTTT.

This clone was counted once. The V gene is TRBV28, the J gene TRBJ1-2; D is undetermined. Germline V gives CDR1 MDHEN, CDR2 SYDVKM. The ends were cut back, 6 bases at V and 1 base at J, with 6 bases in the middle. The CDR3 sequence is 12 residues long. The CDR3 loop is CASSPGNYGYTF. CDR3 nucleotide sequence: TGTGCCAGCAGCCCCGGTAACTATGGCTACACCTTC.

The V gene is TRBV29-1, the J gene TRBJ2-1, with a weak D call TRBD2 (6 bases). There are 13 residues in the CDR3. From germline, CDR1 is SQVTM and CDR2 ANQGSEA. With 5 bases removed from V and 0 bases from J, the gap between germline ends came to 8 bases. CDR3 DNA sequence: TGCAGCGTTAAGACTAGCTCCTACAATGAGCAGTTCTTC. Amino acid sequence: CSVKTSSYNEQFF.